This TCR beta chain was profiled in a study of cytomegalovirus exposure and HLA in healthy donors. Study details: The study's early data release held tens of millions of unique TCRs from HLA-typed donors.

V shed 1 base and J 2 bases; nucleotides not matched to a gene: 11. Germline-derived CDR1 and CDR2 are SGHRS and YFSETQ. CDR3 length equals 18 residues. Worth noting for this clone: Antigen unknown.

Findings and caveats of the study: Later analysis suggested most CMV-associated TCR beta chains were HLA-restricted.

Both 60 Vbeta primers and 13 Jbeta primers went into the PCR. Some clones are missing from TCRdb's copy, which holds only in-frame ones; the method was immunoSEQ multiplex PCR. The data hold over 150,000 clones, with 75% to 90% observed a single time. The rearrangement links TRBV5-1 to TRBJ1-3; 8 nucleotides match TRBD1. The sequencing sample was made of PBMCs. This receptor was identified in a woman between 50 and 59 years old in good health and CMV-seropositive. CDR3 protein: CASSLPAVQGAAGNTIYF. CDR3 DNA: TGCGCCAGCAGCTTGCCGGCTGTGCAGGGGGCGGCTGGAAACACCATATATTTT. The whole variable domain, filled in from reference TRBV5-1 and TRBJ1-3, reads KAGVTQTPRYLIKTRGQQVTLSCSPISGHRSVSWYQQTPGQGLQFLFEYFSETQRNKGNFPGRFSGRQFSNSRSEMNVSTLELGDSALYLCASSLPAVQGAAGNTIYFGEGSWLTVV.